The 4 T cell receptor beta chains below were found in one sample sequenced in a study of cytomegalovirus exposure and HLA in healthy donors. This PCR relied on a set of 60 Vbeta primers and 13 Jbeta primers. Using immunoSEQ multiplex PCR, the repertoire was profiled, and TCRdb retains in-frame clones only, with some absent. The sample holds fewer than 250,000 clones; under 80% are singletons and the top ten take approximately 4.6%. What was sequenced was PBMCs. These receptors were collected from a man aged 25 to 40 in good health and CMV-seropositive.

The rearrangement joins TRBV19 to TRBJ2-3, with 7 bases that match TRBD2. V trimming: 5 bases; J trimming: 1 base; junction bases outside the gene matches: 3. The CDR3 extends over 14 amino acids. Germline V gives CDR1 LNHDA, CDR2 SQIVND (reference sequence). Here the CDR3 reads CASSGGVRTDTQYF. The CDR3 region has the DNA TGTGCCAGTAGTGGGGGGGTCCGCACAGATACGCAGTATTTT.

The genes are TRBV30 and TRBJ1-2; a weak D match, TRBD1 (6 bases). This CDR3 is built from 16 residues. V was trimmed by 5 bases and J by 4 bases, leaving 23 bases between them. Germline V gene lookup returns CDR1 GTSNPN and CDR2 SVGIG (reference sequence). In DNA, the CDR3 is TGTGCCTGGCCCCGCATACCAGGGGTTGGTATCTATGGCTACACCTTC. Translation: CAWPRIPGVGIYGYTF.

This clone has just one count. V and J are TRBV5-5 and TRBJ1-6, with D unresolved. The CDR3 totals 15 residues. V gave up 4 bases and J gave up 0 bases, with 8 bases separating them. Germline CDR1 SGHKS, CDR2 YYEKEE (reference sequence). The CDR3 reads CASSDRSSYNSPLHF. CDR3 sequence (DNA): TGTGCCAGCAGCGACCGGAGCTCCTATAATTCACCCCTCCACTTT.

The chain links TRBV5-1 to TRBJ2-7, with D unresolved. The CDR3 is 13 amino acids. Trimming removed 4 bases from V and 5 bases from J, with 13 bases in between. Germline-derived CDR1 and CDR2 are SGHRS and YFSETQ. The CDR3 coding sequence is TGCGCCAGCAGCCCCCTGGGTCTAGACGAGCAGTACTTC. As protein: CASSPLGLDEQYF.